This TCR beta chain was sequenced in a study of molecular identifiers for immune sequencing clone quantification. Study-level background: In replicates, RNA taken from 20,000 or 100,000 naive CD8 cells was divided five ways, and four portions underwent sequencing.

From the PCR reads, TCRdb called clonotypes with MiXCR, one entry per CDR3 protein. The data hold 550,000 to 750,000 distinct CDR3 sequences, with nearly 20% observed a single time. Per germline, CDR1 SQVTM and CDR2 ANQGSEA. V was clipped by 3 bases and J by 5 bases, with 10 bases between them. The CDR3 length is 12 residues. Findings and caveats of the study: Even with more than 950,000 naive cells present, spiked Jurkat TCR RNA from one cell was reportedly detectable.

This clonotype was found many times. Its target is unknown. Naive CD8 libraries came from approximately 20,000 to 1,000,000 sorted cells with 10%, 30% or 50% RNA. This sequence was found in a human donor in good health. Some libraries in this study had Jurkat cell RNA spiked in. The chain uses TRBV29-1 and TRBJ1-1; D perhaps matches TRBD1 (6 bases). What was sequenced was naive CD8+ T cells from blood, with Jurkat cell RNA spiked in. As to subset: FACS-sorted CD8+CD4-CCR7+CD45RA+ naive T cells. CDR3 loop: CSVDKGGTEAFF. Here the CDR3 DNA reads TGCAGCGTTGATAAGGGGGGGACTGAAGCTTTCTTT.